Listed below are T cell receptor beta chains from one sample, sequenced in a study of human T cells and chemical hapten exposure. TCRdb recomputed calls from the RACE reads with MiXCR, one row per CDR3 protein. The sample includes roughly 360,000 distinct CDR3 sequences, approximately 4.4% of them seen just once. Sequencing was performed on whole blood, taken in connection with sensitization to the hapten diphenylcyclopropenone (DPC). Every receptor here comes from a woman between 45 and 60 years old with alopecia areata. Some clones in this sample may be carry-over from other donors' samples. Each CDR3 is given with its conserved first and last residue. D genes are given only for firm matches. Expanded clones are given a class, and other clones once, few, many or no size at all.

d_call	clone_size	v_call	j_call	cdr3_aa	cdr3_nt
.	.	TRBV4-2	TRBJ2-1	CASSQDPDLTTTYNEQFF	TGTGCCAGCAGCCAAGATCCGGACCTCACGACCACCTACAATGAGCAGTTCTTC
TRBD2	few	TRBV18	TRBJ2-4	CASSPPWSTSGPIQYF	TGTGCCAGCTCACCACCGTGGTCAACTAGCGGCCCCATTCAGTACTTC
TRBD2	.	TRBV7-2	TRBJ2-3	CASSLLGGAHTDTQYF	TGTGCCAGCAGCTTGCTCGGGGGGGCGCACACAGATACGCAGTATTTT
.	few	TRBV5-1	TRBJ2-7	CASSLELAYEQYF	TGCGCCAGCAGCTTGGAGCTGGCCTACGAGCAGTACTTC
TRBD2	.	TRBV27	TRBJ2-7	CASSLSSAGAVEQYF	TGTGCCAGCAGTTTAAGTTCGGCGGGAGCGGTCGAGCAGTACTTC
TRBD2	.	TRBV6-6	TRBJ2-3	CASDVAGGSDTQYF	TGTGCCAGTGATGTAGCGGGAGGGTCCGATACGCAGTATTTT
.	.	TRBV20-1	TRBJ2-3	CSASPQGTDTQYF	TGCAGTGCTAGTCCTCAGGGCACAGATACGCAGTATTTT
TRBD1	.	TRBV5-1	TRBJ1-1	CASSPGQGAGNMLRRTEAFF	TGCGCCAGCAGCCCGGGACAGGGGGCAGGGAATATGCTCCGGAGGACTGAAGCTTTCTTT
.	.	TRBV12-5	TRBJ1-3	CASGLSQGSGNTIYF	TGTGCTAGTGGTCTATCCCAGGGTTCTGGAAACACCATATATTTT
.	many	TRBV5-1	TRBJ1-3	CASSLPSSGNTIYF	TGCGCCAGCAGCTTACCGAGCTCTGGAAACACCATATATTTT